This T cell receptor (beta chain) was sequenced during a study of T cells in Graves' hyperthyroidism and ophthalmopathy. This clonotype was found many times. In germline, CDR1 is SGDLS, CDR2 YYNGEE. The CDR3 is made up of 12 amino acids. The V gene lost 0 bases and the J gene lost 8 bases, with 8 bases spanning the gap. RNA transcripts gave rise to amplified TCR beta CDR3 regions. TCR CDR3 underwent first-round RT-PCR with the HTBI primer set. MiXCR was run by TCRdb on the multiplex PCR reads, yielding one entry per CDR3 protein. The table shows 350,000 to 450,000 distinct CDR3 sequences, with 11% to 15% occurring only once.

The receptor comes from a woman aged 55 to 70 with Graves' hyperthyroidism. The J gene is TRBJ1-2, the V gene TRBV9; the D gene is possibly TRBD1 (5 bases). Sequencing used blood. The CDR3 nucleotides read TGTGCCAGCAGCGTAGAGTGGGGCGGCTACACCTTC. Its translation is CASSVEWGGYTF.